These 14 T cell receptor beta chains were all obtained from the same sample, sequenced in a study of cytomegalovirus exposure and HLA in healthy donors. The PCR contained 60 Vbeta and 13 Jbeta primers. Generated by immunoSEQ multiplex PCR, the TCRdb table keeps only in-frame clones and is missing some. The sample has approximately 130,000 clones, 78% seen once. Sequencing input: PBMCs. Every receptor here comes from a woman aged 40 to 50 in good health and CMV-seronegative.

This chain links TRBV28 with TRBJ1-1; D not resolved. This CDR3 spans 13 amino acids. Germline CDR1 reads MDHEN; CDR2 reads SYDVKM. V lost 8 bases, J lost 5 bases, and 15 bases lay in between. In DNA form, the CDR3 reads TGTGCCAGCCGGCGTGAGGGAAGTACTGAAGCTTTCTTT. Its translation: CASRREGSTEAFF.

This clone was picked up one time. This chain uses TRBV2 with TRBJ2-7, with 7 bases identical to TRBD2. Germline trimming cut 3 bases from V and 5 bases from J; bases unmatched to any gene: 16. CDR1 and CDR2 from the germline V gene are SNHLY and FYNNEI. CDR3 length equals 17 residues. Here the CDR3 reads CASSDGRVRETRDEQYF. CDR3 sequence (DNA): TGTGCCAGCAGTGATGGACGTGTGCGGGAGACGCGGGACGAGCAGTACTTC.

The chain carries TRBV29-1 and TRBJ2-1; 8 bases map to TRBD2. The trim removed 3 bases at V and 7 bases at J, leaving 11 bases unmatched. Germline V gene sequence: CDR1 SQVTM, CDR2 ANQGSEA. The CDR3 runs 15 residues. CDR3 nucleotides: TGCAGCGTTGAGGATCGGGAGGGAATACAGAATGAGCAGTTCTTC. This sequence encodes CSVEDREGIQNEQFF.

The rearrangement links TRBV6-5 to TRBJ2-1; 8 bases line up with TRBD2. The CDR3 has 10 amino acids. V shed 11 bases, J shed 10 bases, and the junction held 4 bases outside the gene matches. Germline V gene sequence: CDR1 MNHEY, CDR2 SVGAGI. The CDR3 region has the DNA TGTGCCGTCGGGAGGGCAGAGCAGTTCTTC. It specifies CAVGRAEQFF.

The rearrangement links TRBV5-4 to TRBJ1-4, with D perhaps TRBD1 (6 bases). The CDR3 runs to 14 residues. From germline, CDR1 is SGHNT and CDR2 YYREEE (reference sequence). Trimming pared 1 base from V and 11 bases from J, leaving 15 bases between. CDR3 DNA sequence: TGTGCCAGCAGCTTGAGGACAGCGCCCGCGAAACTGTTTTTT. It is translated as CASSLRTAPAKLFF. The complete variable domain, with remaining parts taken from reference TRBV5-4 and TRBJ1-4, reads ETGVTQSPTHLIKTRGQQVTLRCSSQSGHNTVSWYQQALGQGPQFIFQYYREEENGRGNFPPRFSGLQFPNYSSELNVNALELDDSALYLCASSLRTAPAKLFFGSGTQLSVL.

The V gene is TRBV5-1, the J gene TRBJ2-7; 11 nucleotides align to TRBD1. CDR3 length: 15 residues. Trimming removed 1 base from V and 3 bases from J; junction bases left unmatched: 3. From germline, CDR1 is SGHRS and CDR2 YFSETQ. This chain's CDR3 is CASSLIGTGGYEQYF. CDR3 sequence (DNA): TGCGCCAGCAGCTTGATCGGGACAGGGGGCTACGAGCAGTACTTC.

The J gene is TRBJ2-1, the V gene TRBV6-1; 8 nucleotides align to TRBD1. The CDR3 runs 14 residues. The trim removed 3 bases at V and 12 bases at J, leaving 10 bases unmatched. Germline loops: CDR1 MNHNS, CDR2 SASEGT. The CDR3 sequence is CASSESQGARWQFF. CDR3 coding DNA: TGTGCCAGCAGTGAGAGCCAGGGGGCGCGTTGGCAGTTCTTC.

The chain is built from TRBV15 and TRBJ2-4; D unresolved. This CDR3 has 17 amino acids. The V and J ends lost 1 base and 1 base respectively, with 14 bases between them. Germline V gives CDR1 LNHNV, CDR2 YYDKDF (reference sequence). DNA for the CDR3: TGTGCCACCAGCAGAGTCGGTCTATCGAGGGCCAAAAACATTCAGTACTTC. Encoded protein: CATSRVGLSRAKNIQYF.

Remarks on this clone: The germline gene is not matched at one end of the junction; a read error may be the cause. The V and J genes are TRBV7-9 and TRBJ2-5; 8 bases are a match to TRBD1. The CDR3 sequence is 13 residues long. Germline CDR1 SEHNR, CDR2 FQNEAQ (reference sequence). The CDR3 loop is CSSLTGAVETQYF. CDR3 DNA sequence: TGTTCCAGCTTGACAGGGGCGGTCGAGACCCAGTACTTC.

The chain has TRBV27 and TRBJ2-7; TRBD1 aligns across 10 bases. CDR1 and CDR2 (germline): MNHEY, SMNVEV (reference sequence). Unmatched junction bases numbered 7, after V lost 6 bases and J lost 2 bases. The CDR3 totals 15 residues. CDR3 in DNA: TGTGCCAGCAGAAAACCGGGACAGGGGACCTACGAGCAGTACTTC. Translating it yields CASRKPGQGTYEQYF.

The chain couples TRBV21-1 to TRBJ2-1; the listed D gene, TRBD2, was not tested against the DNA. TRBV21-1 is tagged as a pseudogene. There are 16 residues in the CDR3. The DNA for the CDR3 is TGTGCCAGCAGCAAAGCCCCTAGCGGGAGGGCTGATGAGCAGTTCTTC. Translating it yields CASSKAPSGRADEQFF.

V and J are TRBV5-1 and TRBJ2-3; no firm D call. The CDR3 runs 15 residues. Germline values: CDR1 SGHRS, CDR2 YFSETQ. Between the trimmed V and J ends, which lost 0 bases and 1 base, there was a span of 9 bases. The DNA of the CDR3 is TGCGCCAGCAGCTTGGCACCGACTGGCACAGATACGCAGTATTTT. This translates into CASSLAPTGTDTQYF.

The chain joins TRBV9 to TRBJ2-2; TRBD1 is a possible D gene (6 bases). Germline V gives CDR1 SGDLS, CDR2 YYNGEE. Trimming shortened V by 3 bases and J by 4 bases, and 16 bases separated the two germline ends. The length of the CDR3 is 16 residues. CDR3 amino acids: CASSAGTPIITGELFF. The CDR3 DNA reads TGTGCCAGCAGCGCCGGGACACCTATTATCACCGGGGAGCTGTTTTTT.

The chain has TRBV6-4 and TRBJ1-2, with D perhaps matching TRBD1 (6 bases). CDR1 MRHNA and CDR2 SNTAGT come from the germline V gene. V shed 3 bases and J shed 8 bases, with 13 bases lying between them. The CDR3 is 13 amino acids. The CDR3 protein is CASSEQQGAGYTF. CDR3 nucleotides: TGTGCCAGCAGTGAACAACAGGGAGCCGGCTACACCTTC.